The 28 T cell receptor beta chains presented below share a single source sample, sequenced in a study of post-analysis software for immune sequencing data. Study findings and constraints: Elevated frequency relative to controls characterized a handful of TRBV segments in patients, TRBV5-6, TRBV5-1 and TRBV20-1 among them.

Sequencing libraries made from TCR beta cDNA carried unique molecular identifiers. TCRdb re-called the PCR reads through MiXCR, storing one row per CDR3 protein. The table includes hundreds of thousands of distinct CDR3 sequences, around 64% detected once. Their antigens remain unidentified. The specimen sequenced was blood. The source is a girl aged 2 to 9 with multiple sclerosis.

J is TRBJ1-1 and V is TRBV7-9; 8 bases map to TRBD1. The CDR3 is 14 amino acids. With 4 bases clipped from V and 5 bases from J, the junction kept 6 bases outside the gene matches. Germline V gene lookup returns CDR1 SEHNR and CDR2 FQNEAQ (reference sequence). This CDR3 is CASSSGGGGTEAFF. The DNA for the CDR3 is TGTGCCAGCAGCTCAGGGGGCGGAGGGACTGAAGCTTTCTTT.

This clonotype was observed a single time. The CDR3 bases are TGTGCCACCAGCAGAGCAATGCCCCTTAGGGGCAGCTACAATGAGCAGTTCTTC. It translates to CATSRAMPLRGSYNEQFF. The chain links TRBV15 to TRBJ2-1; the D gene is possibly TRBD1 (5 bases). Germline V gene lookup returns CDR1 LNHNV and CDR2 YYDKDF (reference sequence). The CDR3 runs to 18 residues. V lost 1 base and J 3 bases, leaving 19 bases between the germline ends.

This chain links TRBV6-2 or TRBV6-3 with TRBJ1-5, with D perhaps TRBD1 (5 bases). This CDR3 region has 16 residues. V gave up 6 bases and J gave up 4 bases, with 19 bases separating them. Germline V gives CDR1 MNHEY, CDR2 SVGEGT. The CDR3 DNA reads as TGTGCCAGCAGGCCAACGCAGGGTTGGGAGAATCAGCCCCAGCATTTT. The encoded protein is CASRPTQGWENQPQHF.

The rearrangement uses TRBV20-1 and TRBJ1-2, with D maybe TRBD1 (6 bases). Between the trimmed V and J ends, which lost 4 bases and 4 bases, there was a span of 19 bases. Germline V gives CDR1 DFQATT, CDR2 SNEGSKA (reference sequence). The CDR3 length is 15 residues. The CDR3 region is CSATILQGGSYGYTF. The CDR3 DNA follows: TGCAGTGCTACAATACTACAGGGCGGGAGCTATGGCTACACCTTC.

This clonotype was observed a handful of times. The chain employs TRBV15 and TRBJ2-3, with TRBD1 identical over 10 bases. Germline CDR1 reads LNHNV; CDR2 reads YYDKDF (reference sequence). The CDR3 has 17 amino acids. V trimming: 5 bases; J trimming: 5 bases; junction bases outside the gene matches: 13. The CDR3 DNA is TGTGCCACCAGCTTAAACCCGGGACAGGGGTTCGTAGATACGCAGTATTTT. It is translated as CATSLNPGQGFVDTQYF.

This clonotype occurred a few times. This chain joins TRBV6-6 and TRBJ2-7; D gene ambiguous. Germline assignment: CDR1 MNHNY and CDR2 SVGAGI (reference sequence). The CDR3 has 14 amino acids. V lost 0 bases and J 5 bases, leaving 11 bases between the germline ends. The CDR3 here is CASSYSKRNDEQYF. The DNA for the CDR3 is TGTGCCAGCAGTTACTCGAAACGTAACGACGAGCAGTACTTC.

This rearrangement joins TRBV19 to TRBJ2-1; D is unclear. Germline lookup yields CDR1 LNHDA and CDR2 SQIVND (reference sequence). CDR3 size: 15 residues. The V end lost 3 bases, the J end lost 0 bases, and 9 bases lay between the germline ends. The CDR3 DNA is TGTGCCAGTAGTATTTCGGCCGCCTCCTACAATGAGCAGTTCTTC. Amino acid sequence: CASSISAASYNEQFF.

This chain connects TRBV10-3 to TRBJ2-1, with 12 bases lining up with TRBD2. The end of the DNA is better explained by TRBJ2-7, so the J call may be wrong. The CDR3 length is 16 residues. Germline assignment: CDR1 ENHRY and CDR2 SYGVKD. CDR3 amino acids: CAISRTSGVPYNEQYF. CDR3 coding DNA: TGTGCCATCAGTAGGACTAGCGGGGTCCCCTACAATGAGCAGTACTTC.

V gene TRBV10-3 combines with J gene TRBJ2-4; 8 bases align to TRBD1. Germline values: CDR1 ENHRY, CDR2 SYGVKD. V trimming: 11 bases; J trimming: 6 bases; junction bases outside the gene matches: 6. The CDR3 is 12 residues long. The CDR3 DNA is TGTGCCTCCAAGGACAGGGTAAACATTCAGTACTTC. It encodes CASKDRVNIQYF.

This sequence joins TRBV20-1 and TRBJ2-5, with 14 bases matching TRBD2. The J call may be in error: the DNA end matches TRBJ2-7 better. Germline V lookup: CDR1 DFQATT, CDR2 SNEGSKA (reference sequence). The CDR3 extends over 14 amino acids. The DNA for the CDR3 is TGCAGTGCTAGGGGACTAGCGGGAGATGGCGAGCAGTACTTC. Translating gives CSARGLAGDGEQYF.

The chain recombines TRBV10-3 with TRBJ1-1, with 12 bases fitting TRBD1. Germline CDR1 is ENHRY and CDR2 is SYGVKD. The CDR3 is 14 amino acids. V gave up 10 bases and J gave up 5 bases; unmatched junction bases: 8. The DNA of the CDR3 is TGTGCCACCGGGGACAGGGGGCCTGTGACTGAAGCTTTCTTT. It is translated as CATGDRGPVTEAFF.

This chain joins TRBV30 and TRBJ1-1; D might be TRBD1 (6 bases). The CDR3 is 15 residues long. Trimming shortened V by 2 bases and J by 2 bases, and 15 bases separated the two germline ends. Germline V gene data show CDR1 as GTSNPN and CDR2 as SVGIG (reference sequence). The CDR3 region has the DNA TGTGCCTGGAGTCCGCCGGACAGACTTAACACTGAAGCTTTCTTT. This translates into CAWSPPDRLNTEAFF.

The chain combines TRBV6-6 with TRBJ2-1; D may be TRBD1 (6 bases). In germline, CDR1 is MNHNY, CDR2 SVGAGI (reference sequence). The CDR3 totals 13 residues. Trimming took 5 bases from V and 8 from J, leaving 13 bases between them. CDR3 region: CASSTTGQDEQFF. Written as DNA, the CDR3 is TGTGCCAGCAGTACTACAGGGCAAGATGAGCAGTTCTTC.

The rearrangement uses TRBV20-1 and TRBJ2-7, with 11 positions matching TRBD2. Unmatched junction bases numbered 5, after V lost 2 bases and J lost 2 bases. The CDR3 runs to 15 residues. The germline V gene encodes CDR1 DFQATT and CDR2 SNEGSKA (reference sequence). CDR3 loop: CSARLIAGGPYEQYF. As DNA, the CDR3 is TGCAGTGCTAGACTGATAGCGGGAGGGCCCTACGAGCAGTACTTC.

This chain connects TRBV5-1 to TRBJ2-2; D is perhaps TRBD1 (6 bases). CDR3 length: 15 residues. V lost 4 bases, J lost 3 bases, and 13 bases lay in between. Germline assignment: CDR1 SGHRS and CDR2 YFSETQ. CDR3 sequence: CASSPSGQHTGELFF. CDR3 DNA sequence: TGCGCCAGCAGCCCCTCTGGACAGCACACCGGGGAGCTGTTTTTT. Using reference TRBV5-1 and TRBJ2-2 for the parts outside the CDR3, the full variable domain is KAGVTQTPRYLIKTRGQQVTLSCSPISGHRSVSWYQQTPGQGLQFLFEYFSETQRNKGNFPGRFSGRQFSNSRSEMNVSTLELGDSALYLCASSPSGQHTGELFFGEGSRLTVL.

The CDR3 DNA is TGTGCCAGCAGCAAAGAGACGGCGCTCAGCACAGATACGCAGTATTTT. Residues: CASSKETALSTDTQYF. The chain recombines TRBV21-1 with TRBJ2-3. TRBV21-1 is a pseudogene segment. CDR3 size: 16 residues.

This chain uses TRBV7-2 with TRBJ2-1, with TRBD2 matching 12 bases. The CDR3 is 15 residues long. The J segment lost 8 bases and the V segment lost 6 bases, leaving 8 bases of the junction unmatched. The germline V gene has CDR1 SGHTA and CDR2 FQGNSA. For the CDR3, the DNA is TGTGCCAGCAGTTCCCTAGCGGGGGGGCTCGATGAGCAGTTCTTC. Its translation: CASSSLAGGLDEQFF.

The gene calls are TRBV5-1 and TRBJ2-3; maybe TRBD2 (6 bases). Germline V lookup: CDR1 SGHRS, CDR2 YFSETQ. V was shortened by 2 bases and J by 4 bases, with 17 bases between the two germline ends. The length of the CDR3 is 16 residues. The CDR3 sequence: CASSFGVGGTPDTQYF. CDR3 bases: TGCGCCAGCAGCTTCGGGGTAGGTGGGACTCCAGATACGCAGTATTTT.

This chain joins TRBV30 and TRBJ2-7; 10 bases align to TRBD2. J gave up 0 bases and V 4 bases, and 3 bases lay outside the gene matches. Germline V gene lookup returns CDR1 GTSNPN and CDR2 SVGIG (reference sequence). This CDR3 has 14 amino acids. CDR3 in amino acids: CAWTSGGYSYEQYF. The CDR3 DNA reads TGTGCCTGGACTAGCGGGGGATACTCCTACGAGCAGTACTTC.

This clonotype was picked up a small number of times. The chain uses TRBV6-2 or TRBV6-3 and TRBJ2-3, with no clear D. The germline gives CDR1 MNHEY, CDR2 SVGEGT. V was shortened by 7 bases and J by 5 bases, with 13 bases between the two germline ends. The CDR3 loop spans 13 amino acids. CDR3 nucleotide sequence: TGTGCCAGCACCATTACCCTGCTAGATACGCAGTATTTT. It codes for CASTITLLDTQYF.

The count of this clonotype is one. This chain connects TRBV29-1 to TRBJ2-7; possible D gene TRBD2, 6 bases. Between the trimmed V and J ends, which lost 7 bases and 4 bases, there was a span of 11 bases. Germline V lookup: CDR1 SQVTM, CDR2 ANQGSEA. The CDR3 length is 11 residues. CDR3 in amino acids: CSASDYYEQYF. The DNA of the CDR3 is TGCAGCGCCTCGGACTATTACGAGCAGTACTTC.

The rearrangement joins TRBV30 to TRBJ1-2; maybe TRBD1 (6 bases). In germline, CDR1 is GTSNPN, CDR2 SVGIG (reference sequence). Trimming pared 2 bases from V and 8 bases from J, leaving 15 bases between. This CDR3 is 13 amino acids long. The CDR3 DNA reads as TGTGCCTGGAGTACCGACAGGTCGGGCGGCTACACCTTC. The encoded protein is CAWSTDRSGGYTF.

This clonotype was picked up one time. The chain links TRBV9 to TRBJ2-3; 8 nucleotides match TRBD2. The CDR3 is 15 amino acids. CDR1 is SGDLS and CDR2 is YYNGEE in the germline V gene. The ends lost 0 bases at V and 5 bases at J; junction bases unmatched: 5. The CDR3 sequence is CASSVAPAGVDTQYF. In nucleotides, the CDR3 is TGTGCCAGCAGCGTAGCGCCAGCGGGGGTAGATACGCAGTATTTT.

The genes are TRBV6-1 and TRBJ1-5, with a weak D call TRBD1 (5 bases). Trimming took 7 bases from V and 4 from J, leaving 17 bases between them. The CDR3 consists of 15 residues. Germline V gene lookup returns CDR1 MNHNS and CDR2 SASEGT. Written as DNA, the CDR3 is TGTGCCAGCACAGTAGGGCAGGGTTCTAATCAGCCCCAGCATTTT. It codes for CASTVGQGSNQPQHF.

This clonotype was detected only a few times. CDR3 sequence reads: CARGASRGEQFF. In nucleotides, the CDR3 is TGCGCCAGGGGGGCCTCTAGGGGTGAGCAGTTCTTC. The chain links TRBV4-1 to TRBJ2-1, with D maybe TRBD1 (6 bases). The length of the CDR3 is 12 residues. The germline gives CDR1 MGHRA, CDR2 YSYEKL. V was clipped by 9 bases and J by 9 bases, with 15 bases between them.

CDR3 sequence (DNA): TGCAGCGTTTTAGGGTTGGGGGCCAAAAACATTCAGTACTTC. Its translation is CSVLGLGAKNIQYF. The chain joins TRBV29-1 to TRBJ2-4; D gene ambiguous. This CDR3 is 14 amino acids long. From germline, CDR1 is SQVTM and CDR2 ANQGSEA. V was pared by 5 bases and J by 1 base, with 12 bases between.

The chain combines TRBV12-3 or TRBV12-4 with TRBJ2-4, with 10 bases that match TRBD1. There are 16 residues in the CDR3. The trim removed 6 bases at V and 1 base at J, leaving 6 bases unmatched. CDR3 bases: TGTGCCAGCAGCCCCGACAGGGGGCTGGCCAAAAACATTCAGTACTTC. This codes for CASSPDRGLAKNIQYF.

The chain combines TRBV5-1 with TRBJ1-1; D gene uncertain. V gave up 0 bases and J gave up 7 bases, with 10 bases separating them. Germline assignment: CDR1 SGHRS and CDR2 YFSETQ. The CDR3 runs 13 residues. The DNA for the CDR3 is TGCGCCAGCAGCTTGGTTGGACCCGGTGAAGCTTTCTTT. Its protein is CASSLVGPGEAFF.